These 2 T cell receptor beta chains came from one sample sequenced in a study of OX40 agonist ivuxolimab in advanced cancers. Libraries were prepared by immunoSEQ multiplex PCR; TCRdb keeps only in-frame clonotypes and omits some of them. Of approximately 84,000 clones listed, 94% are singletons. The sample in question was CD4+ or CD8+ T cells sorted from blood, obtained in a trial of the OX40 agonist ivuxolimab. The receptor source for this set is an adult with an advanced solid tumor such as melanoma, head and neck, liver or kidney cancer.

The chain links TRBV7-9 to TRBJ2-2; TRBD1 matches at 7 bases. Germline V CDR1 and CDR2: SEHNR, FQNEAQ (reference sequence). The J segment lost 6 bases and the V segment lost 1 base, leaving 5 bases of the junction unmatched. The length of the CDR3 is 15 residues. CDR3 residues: CASSLDRGSAGELFF. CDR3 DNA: TGTGCCAGCAGCTTAGACAGGGGTTCCGCCGGGGAGCTGTTTTTT.

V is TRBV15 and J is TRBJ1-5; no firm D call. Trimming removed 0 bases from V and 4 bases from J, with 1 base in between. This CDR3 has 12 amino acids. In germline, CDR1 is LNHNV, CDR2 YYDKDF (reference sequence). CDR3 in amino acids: CATSRENQPQHF. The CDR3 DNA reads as TGTGCCACCAGCAGAGAAAATCAGCCCCAGCATTTT.